Shown below are 12 T cell receptor beta chains from a single sample sequenced in a study of patients and donors after allogeneic stem cell transplantation (dated by TCRdb to 2020 to 2021). Receptor amplification or capture employed RT-PCR. TCRdb names NextSeq 550 as the instrument used. TCRdb's own reprocessing of the public reads used fastp at Q25 and MiXCR and kept productive beta chains. Each CDR3 protein appears once, grouped with its most common genes and DNA. The sample has about 960,000 distinct CDR3 sequences on record, 15% to 20% of them singletons. The top ten clones comprise 5.5% to 6.5% of the sample. Sequenced sample: blood, either unsorted or a sorted T cell fraction (not recorded which). All receptors derive from a human donor who was either an allogeneic HSCT recipient or a stem cell or donor lymphocyte infusion donor (not recorded which). It is not recorded whose cells these are; they may come from a transplant donor.

This clonotype was observed a handful of times. The rearrangement uses TRBV6-1 and TRBJ2-7; D assignment may be TRBD1 or TRBD2 (5 bases each). The CDR3 loop spans 17 amino acids. Looked up from germline, CDR1 is MNHNS and CDR2 is SASEGT. Between the trimmed V and J ends, which lost 5 bases and 0 bases, there was a span of 20 bases. This CDR3 is CASSLRSTGTSSYEQYF. The CDR3 DNA reads TGTGCCAGCAGTCTTAGGTCCACAGGTACTAGCTCCTACGAGCAGTACTTC.

The chain carries TRBV4-3 and TRBJ2-5; no reliable D call. This CDR3 contains 13 residues. Germline values: CDR1 LGHNA, CDR2 YSLEER. Deletions cut 2 bases from V and 6 bases from J, with 10 bases between. CDR3: CASSQLTTQTQYF. In DNA form, the CDR3 reads TGCGCCAGCAGCCAACTTACAACGCAGACCCAGTACTTC.

This CDR3 reads CASQKGTAGLRSYEQYF. As DNA, the CDR3 is TGTGCCAGCCAAAAAGGGACAGCCGGACTACGTTCCTACGAGCAGTACTTC. This sequence joins TRBV6-1 and TRBJ2-7, with TRBD1 as a possible D gene (7 bases). The length of the CDR3 is 17 residues. The germline gives CDR1 MNHNS, CDR2 SASEGT. With 8 bases removed from V and 1 base from J, the gap between germline ends came to 24 bases.

The rearrangement joins TRBV7-9 to TRBJ2-2; no reliable D call. There are 12 residues in the CDR3. The V gene lost 4 bases and the J gene lost 7 bases, with 7 bases spanning the gap. The germline V gene has CDR1 SEHNR and CDR2 FQNEAQ (reference sequence). The CDR3 sequence: CASSSTGGELFF. Written as DNA, the CDR3 is TGTGCCAGCAGCTCCACTGGCGGGGAGCTGTTTTTT. Combining the CDR3 with reference TRBV7-9 and TRBJ2-2 gives the whole variable domain DTGVSQNPRHKITKRGQNVTFRCDPISEHNRLYWYRQTLGQGPEFLTYFQNEAQLEKSRLLSDRFSAERPKGSFSTLEIQRTEQGDSAMYLCASSSTGGELFFGEGSRLTVL.

The chain has TRBV6-1 and TRBJ2-1; D may be TRBD1 or TRBD2 (5 bases each). CDR1 is MNHNS, CDR2 SASEGT, per germline. The ends were cut back, 4 bases at V and 5 bases at J, with 15 bases in the middle. The CDR3 is 15 amino acids. CDR3 sequence: CASSVRDRHDNEQFF. DNA of the CDR3: TGTGCCAGCAGTGTCCGGGACCGCCACGACAATGAGCAGTTCTTC.

This clonotype has just a few counts. The chain joins TRBV20-1 to TRBJ2-3; 8 bases match TRBD2. This CDR3 region has 15 residues. From germline, CDR1 is DFQATT and CDR2 SNEGSKA (reference sequence). J gave up 5 bases and V 0 bases, and 7 bases lay outside the gene matches. The CDR3 nucleotides read TGCAGTGCTAGAGATTGGGGACTAGTTGTAGATACGCAGTATTTT. This encodes CSARDWGLVVDTQYF.

This chain links TRBV6-1 with TRBJ2-1; TRBD2 agrees at 8 bases. The CDR3 runs 15 residues. V shed 1 base and J 6 bases; nucleotides not matched to a gene: 5. The germline gives CDR1 MNHNS, CDR2 SASEGT. CDR3 coding DNA: TGTGCCAGCAGTGAAGTAGGGACTAGACTCAATGAGCAGTTCTTC. This sequence encodes CASSEVGTRLNEQFF.

This clonotype was found a few times. The genes are TRBV20-1 and TRBJ1-1, with 7 bases identical to TRBD1. The length of the CDR3 is 15 residues. Germline assignment: CDR1 DFQATT and CDR2 SNEGSKA (reference sequence). V lost 0 bases to trimming and J lost 1 base; unmatched junction nucleotides: 5. CDR3 nucleotide sequence: TGCAGTGCTAGAGATAACAGGGGCCCGAACACTGAAGCTTTCTTT. Its protein is CSARDNRGPNTEAFF.

This clonotype was counted between two and nine times. The genes are TRBV6-1 and TRBJ2-1; 7 bases agree with TRBD1. Germline V gene sequence: CDR1 MNHNS, CDR2 SASEGT. V shed 7 bases and J 6 bases; nucleotides not matched to a gene: 12. The CDR3 loop spans 15 amino acids. CDR3 in amino acids: CASTTRDSPLNEQFF. CDR3 DNA sequence: TGTGCCAGCACTACCCGGGACAGCCCTCTCAATGAGCAGTTCTTC.

The V gene is TRBV30, the J gene TRBJ1-1; D uncertain. Deletions cut 0 bases from V and 5 bases from J, with 10 bases between. The CDR3 has 13 residues. The germline gives CDR1 GTSNPN, CDR2 SVGIG (reference sequence). CDR3 coding DNA: TGTGCCTGGAGTGTAGCTCGGCAGACTGAAGCTTTCTTT. Protein sequence: CAWSVARQTEAFF.

In its sample, this clonotype was seen many times. The chain combines TRBV4-2 with TRBJ2-3; no definite D call. V shed 0 bases and J shed 6 bases, with 4 bases lying between them. Germline assignment: CDR1 LGHNA and CDR2 YNFKEQ. This CDR3 is 12 amino acids long. This chain's CDR3 is CASSQDRDTQYF. As DNA, the CDR3 is TGTGCCAGCAGCCAAGATAGGGATACGCAGTATTTT.

This clonotype was detected a few times. This chain links TRBV15 with TRBJ2-1; D unresolved. CDR3 length: 12 residues. V was shortened by 0 bases and J by 8 bases, with 5 bases between the two germline ends. Germline V gene lookup returns CDR1 LNHNV and CDR2 YYDKDF (reference sequence). The CDR3 spells CATSREFDEQFF. Written as DNA, the CDR3 is TGTGCCACCAGCAGAGAATTCGATGAGCAGTTCTTC.